What follows is one T cell receptor beta chain and its context. Its antigen remains unidentified. Exclusion applied to patients with autoimmune disease history or systemic immunosuppression. This entry belongs to a study of OX40 agonist ivuxolimab in advanced cancers. Study-level information: The diagnoses of dose-escalation patients were hepatocellular carcinoma, melanoma, renal cell or head and neck cancer.

Sequenced by immunoSEQ multiplex PCR; TCRdb stores in-frame clones only, minus some. Among approximately 70,000 clones listed, roughly four fifths were seen once. The study, taken as a whole, reports: The mean number of expanded clones was higher in CD8+ T cells than in CD4+. Blood T cells, both CD4+ and CD8+, expanded clonally by week 6 at 0.1 to 3.0 mg/kg.

The TCR sequence derives from an adult with an advanced solid tumor such as melanoma, head and neck, liver or kidney cancer. The sequencing here drew on CD4+ or CD8+ T cells sorted from blood, taken in a trial of the OX40 agonist ivuxolimab.

CDR3 sequence reads: CASGTKSYNEQFF. Written as DNA, the CDR3 is TGTGCCAGTGGGACTAAGTCCTACAATGAGCAGTTCTTC. The chain links TRBV11-1 to TRBJ2-1; 7 nucleotides line up with TRBD2. CDR1 SGHAT and CDR2 FQDESV come from the germline V gene (reference sequence). The ends lost 9 bases at V and 1 base at J; junction bases unmatched: 3. The CDR3 runs 13 residues.